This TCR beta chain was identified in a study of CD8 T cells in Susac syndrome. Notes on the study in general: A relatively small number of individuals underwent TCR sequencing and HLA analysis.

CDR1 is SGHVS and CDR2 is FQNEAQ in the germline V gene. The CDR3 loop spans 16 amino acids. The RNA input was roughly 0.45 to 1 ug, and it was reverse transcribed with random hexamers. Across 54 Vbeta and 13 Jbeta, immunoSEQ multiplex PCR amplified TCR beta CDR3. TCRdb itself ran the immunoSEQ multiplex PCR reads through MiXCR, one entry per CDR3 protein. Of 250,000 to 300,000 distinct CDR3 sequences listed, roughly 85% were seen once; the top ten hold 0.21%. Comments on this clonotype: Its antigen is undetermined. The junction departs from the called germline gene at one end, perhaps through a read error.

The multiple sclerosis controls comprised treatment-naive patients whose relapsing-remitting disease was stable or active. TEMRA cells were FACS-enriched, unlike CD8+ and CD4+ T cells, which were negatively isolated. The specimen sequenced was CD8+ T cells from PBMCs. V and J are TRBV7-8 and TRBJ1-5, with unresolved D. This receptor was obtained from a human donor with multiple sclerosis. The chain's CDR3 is CASSLDADYSNQPQHF. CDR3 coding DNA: TGTGCCAGCAGTTTAGACGCAGATTATAGCAATCAGCCCCAGCATTTT. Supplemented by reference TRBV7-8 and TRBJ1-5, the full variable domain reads GAGVSQSPRYKVAKRGQDVALRCDPISGHVSLFWYQQALGQGPEFLTYFQNEAQLDKSGLPSDRFFAERPEGSVSTLKIQRTQQEDSAVYLCASSLDADYSNQPQHFGDGTRLSIL.